This passage covers 5 T cell receptor beta chains from one sample sequenced in a study of CD8 T cells in Susac syndrome. With random hexamers, about 0.45 to 1 ug RNA was reverse transcribed. MiXCR, applied by TCRdb to the immunoSEQ multiplex PCR reads, yields one record per CDR3 protein. The top ten hold about 0.1% of the sample, which has some 400,000 distinct CDR3 sequences, 85% to 90% seen once. What was sequenced was CD8+ T cells from PBMCs. These receptors were collected from a human donor with multiple sclerosis.

The chain recombines TRBV30 with TRBJ2-1; 8 bases match TRBD1. J gave up 4 bases and V 0 bases, and 11 bases lay outside the gene matches. This CDR3 spans 17 amino acids. Germline V gives CDR1 GTSNPN, CDR2 SVGIG (reference sequence). CDR3 sequence: CAWSVGLGTGKYNEQFF. CDR3 DNA: TGTGCCTGGAGTGTCGGTCTTGGGACAGGAAAATACAATGAGCAGTTCTTC.

The V gene is TRBV29-1, the J gene TRBJ1-1, with D possibly TRBD1 on 5 matching bases. This CDR3 is 11 amino acids long. Germline V CDR1 and CDR2: SQVTM, ANQGSEA. The V gene lost 6 bases and the J gene lost 0 bases, with 5 bases spanning the gap. The CDR3 region has the DNA TGCAGCGTGGGGCTGAACACTGAAGCTTTCTTT. This sequence encodes CSVGLNTEAFF.

The chain couples TRBV19 to TRBJ2-7; 8 bases match TRBD1. CDR3 length: 19 residues. Germline-derived CDR1 and CDR2 are LNHDA and SQIVND (reference sequence). The trim removed 3 bases at V and 3 bases at J, leaving 19 bases unmatched. CDR3 sequence reads: CASSIMGQGATGFSYEQYF. CDR3 DNA sequence: TGTGCCAGTAGTATTATGGGGCAGGGGGCAACTGGTTTCAGCTACGAGCAGTACTTC.

The chain employs TRBV20-1 and TRBJ1-1, with 7 bases aligning to TRBD1. Per the germline V gene, CDR1 is DFQATT and CDR2 is SNEGSKA (reference sequence). V was pared by 3 bases and J by 0 bases, with 7 bases of the junction left unmatched. The length of the CDR3 is 15 residues. This CDR3 is CSARYEDRVNTEAFF. The CDR3 nucleotides are TGCAGTGCTAGGTACGAAGACAGGGTGAACACTGAAGCTTTCTTT.

The J gene is TRBJ1-5, the V gene TRBV19, with D tentatively TRBD1 (5 bases). V lost 4 bases, J lost 2 bases, and 6 bases lay in between. The CDR3 is made up of 13 amino acids. Germline lookup yields CDR1 LNHDA and CDR2 SQIVND (reference sequence). In DNA, the CDR3 is TGTGCCAGTAGTACGGGGGGCAATCAGCCCCAGCATTTT. Translated, it gives CASSTGGNQPQHF.